The clone carrying this T cell receptor (beta chain) came up a few times. Its antigen is unidentified. Per sample, no less than 5 micrograms of total RNA were extracted. The source of the sample is a study of blood T cells in healthy people across ages. Study results and limitations: A roughly linear age-dependent decrease characterized TCR beta diversity per million T cells.

The CDR3 runs to 13 residues. V trimming: 5 bases; J trimming: 8 bases; junction bases outside the gene matches: 6. Germline values: CDR1 SQVTM, CDR2 ANQGSEA. A J-beta primer mix and a sample-barcoded 5' primer were used in a second PCR of roughly 6 to 11 cycles. TCRdb fed the 5' RACE reads into MiXCR, producing one record per CDR3 protein. The table has some 780,000 distinct CDR3 sequences, roughly 56% seen once. This chain uses TRBV29-1 with TRBJ2-1; 10 bases agree with TRBD2. The specimen sequenced was blood. The clonotype originates from a man between 40 and 49 years old in good health. CDR3 protein: CSVSGRAIDEQFF. The DNA of the CDR3 is TGCAGCGTTAGCGGGAGGGCCATAGATGAGCAGTTCTTC.